These T cell receptor beta chains were read from a single sample in a study of T-cell memory formation after mild COVID-19. In TCRdb, the 5' RACE reads were re-called with MiXCR into one record per CDR3 protein. The table shows roughly 380,000 distinct CDR3 sequences, with 25% to 30% occurring only once. The sequenced sample consisted of PBMCs or a T cell subset sorted from them (not recorded which). The receptors stem from an adult woman who had mild COVID-19 (a few samples of this study predate the infection). Cell type and time point are not known. CDR3s include the opening cysteine and the closing phenylalanine or tryptophan. A D gene is named only where the DNA matches it firmly. The size field is filled for only some rows; it gives once, few, many or a size class.

d_gene | j_gene | len | v_gene | abundance | CDR3nt | CDR3aa
TRBD1 | TRBJ1-5 | 15 | TRBV10-3 | few | TGTGCCATCAGGGAGACAGGGGGCGCGGATCAGCCCCAGCATTTT | CAIRETGGADQPQHF
TRBD1 | TRBJ2-1 | 13 | TRBV11-2 | - | TGTGCCAGCAGCCCCCAAACAGGGGGTGAGCAGTTCTTC | CASSPQTGGEQFF
- | TRBJ2-1 | 14 | TRBV15 | few | TGTGCCACCAGCATACGAACGGACTCCAGATGGCAGTTCTTC | CATSIRTDSRWQFF
TRBD2 | TRBJ2-5 | 17 | TRBV12-3/TRBV12-4 | - | TGTGCCAGCAGCAACTCCCGATTAGCGGGGGGCCAAGAGACCCAGTACTTC | CASSNSRLAGGQETQYF
- | TRBJ2-3 | 13 | TRBV4-2 | few | TGTGCCAGCGCTCCCCTCAGCACAGATACGCAGTATTTT | CASAPLSTDTQYF
- | TRBJ1-6 | 15 | TRBV6-5 | few | TGTGCCAGCAGTTACTCCGGGGGGCGGGATTCACCCCTCCACTTT | CASSYSGGRDSPLHF
- | TRBJ1-2 | 18 | TRBV4-3 | - | TGCGCCAGCAGCCGAAGTCTAGCCACCAGCTTTCGGGACTATGGCTACACCTTC | CASSRSLATSFRDYGYTF
- | TRBJ2-3 | 14 | TRBV9 | few | TGTGCCAGCACAGGGGAAATCAGCACAGATACGCAGTATTTT | CASTGEISTDTQYF
- | TRBJ2-1 | 11 | TRBV7-9 | few | TGTGCCAGCAGCTTAGGGGTGGGGCAGTTCTTC | CASSLGVGQFF
- | TRBJ2-5 | 12 | TRBV20-1 | - | TGCAGTGGGACGGGGGCAGAAGAGACCCAGTACTTC | CSGTGAEETQYF
TRBD1 | TRBJ1-5 | 14 | TRBV30 | few | TGTGCCTGGAGTCCGGGACAGAACAATCAGCCCCAGCATTTT | CAWSPGQNNQPQHF
- | TRBJ1-5 | 15 | TRBV12-3/TRBV12-4 | few | TGTGCCAGCAGTTTAGCGGGGGAGGGCAATCAGCCCCAGCATTTT | CASSLAGEGNQPQHF
TRBD2 | TRBJ2-1 | 16 | TRBV5-6 | few | TGTGCCAGCAGTTCACTAGCGGGAGGGGCCTACAATGAGCAGTTCTTC | CASSSLAGGAYNEQFF